The clone carrying this T cell receptor (beta chain) showed up many times. Antigen: not known. V lost 4 bases and J lost 2; bases outside the gene matches: 9. The germline gives CDR1 SQVTM, CDR2 ANQGSEA. This CDR3 is 15 amino acids long. Genomic DNA was employed as the template in profiling TCR beta VDJ and CDR3. TCRdb re-analysed the reads in MiXCR, keeping a single row per CDR3 protein. Among 200,000 to 300,000 distinct CDR3 sequences listed, around 43% were seen once. This sample stems from a study of CD8+CD57+ T cells in acquired aplastic anemia. Study-wide context: Recorded DNA amounts for sorted CD4+ and CD8+ cells had an average of about 3.5 ug.

General observations from the study: There were over 25 CD8+ CDR3 sequences that occurred in both patients and controls.

Patients who underwent sequencing had shown CD8+CD57+ cell expansion by flow cytometry. The enrolled patients all had severe acquired aplastic anemia. Sequencing was performed on sorted CD4+, CD8+, or CD8+CD57+ T cells (not recorded which) from PBMCs. The source of this sequence is a human donor with aplastic anemia. V gene TRBV29-1 combines with J gene TRBJ2-5; the match to TRBD1 covers 8 bases. CDR3 in DNA: TGCAGCGTTGTGGACAGGGAGGATTTACAAGAGACCCAGTACTTC. Its protein product is CSVVDREDLQETQYF. Looking up the rest from reference TRBV29-1 and TRBJ2-5 gives the full variable domain: SAVISQKPSRDICQRGTSLTIQCQVDSQVTMMFWYRQQPGQSLTLIATANQGSEATYESGFVIDKFPISRPNLTFSTLTVSNMSPEDSSIYLCSVVDREDLQETQYFGPGTRLLVL.